A single sample gave rise to the 11 T cell receptor beta chains below, sequenced in a study of T cell repertoires in aging, cancer and after chemotherapy. Amplification of TCR beta used genomic DNA extracted from peripheral blood. Rearranged V-D-J TRB sequences were amplified with a mixed TRB-A/B primer pool. One entry per CDR3 protein results from TCRdb running MiXCR on the multiplex PCR reads. Altogether around 12,000 distinct CDR3 sequences are present, around 30% being singletons, with the ten largest covering approximately 9.3%. The sequenced material came from blood. The receptors stem from a human donor with a blood cancer.

Worth noting for this clonotype: Being one base from a much bigger clone, this may be a read error. CDR3 in DNA: TGTGCCACCAGCGGAGGGAGCCTGGCGCAAGAGACCCAGTACTTC. Protein: CATSGGSLAQETQYF. This chain links TRBV15 with TRBJ2-5; possibly TRBD2 for D (6 bases). There are 15 residues in the CDR3. Between the trimmed V and J ends, which lost 5 bases and 2 bases, there was a span of 15 bases. Germline CDR1 and CDR2: LNHNV and YYDKDF (reference sequence). Using reference TRBV15 and TRBJ2-5 for the parts outside the CDR3, the full variable domain is DAMVIQNPRYQVTQFGKPVTLSCSQTLNHNVMYWYQQKSSQAPKLLFHYYDKDFNNEADTPDNFQSRRPNTSFCFLDIRSPGLGDTAMYLCATSGGSLAQETQYFGPGTRLLVL.

The V gene is TRBV6-5, the J gene TRBJ1-1; D is undetermined. CDR3 length: 11 residues. CDR1 and CDR2 from the germline V gene are MNHEY and SVGAGI. With 6 bases removed from V and 11 bases from J, the gap between germline ends came to 13 bases. Here the CDR3 reads CASRSVCGAFF. CDR3 nucleotide sequence: TGTGCCAGCAGATCTGTCTGTGGGGCTTTCTTT.

This clonotype was seen more than once but under ten times. The chain recombines TRBV19 with TRBJ1-1; perhaps TRBD1 as D (5 bases). Per the germline V gene, CDR1 is LNHDA and CDR2 is SQIVND (reference sequence). Trimming left V 8 bases short and J 5 bases short, with 15 bases between. This CDR3 contains 13 residues. For the CDR3, the DNA is TGTGCCAGTGGGGAAGGGAGGGGTACTGAAGCTTTCTTT. Translated: CASGEGRGTEAFF. Combining the CDR3 with reference TRBV19 and TRBJ1-1 gives the whole variable domain DGGITQSPKYLFRKEGQNVTLSCEQNLNHDAMYWYRQDPGQGLRLIYYSQIVNDFQKGDIAEGYSVSREKKESFPLTVTSAQKNPTAFYLCASGEGRGTEAFFGQGTRLTVV.

The count of this clonotype is one. The chain is built from TRBV4-3 and TRBJ1-1, with D maybe TRBD1 (6 bases). CDR3 length equals 14 residues. V was cut by 0 bases and J by 11 bases, with 16 bases left in between. CDR1 is LGHNA and CDR2 is YSLEER in the germline V gene. CDR3 in DNA: TGCGCCAGCAGCCAAGACTTTGGGGGGCTTGAGGCTTTCTTT. Its translation is CASSQDFGGLEAFF.

V gene TRBV18 combines with J gene TRBJ1-1, with D unresolved. This CDR3 has 15 residues. Trimming left V 1 base short and J 3 bases short, with 12 bases between. Germline CDR1 is KGHSH and CDR2 is LQKENI. DNA for the CDR3: TGTGCCAGCTCACCACTAACGGGTCGGGACACTGAAGCTTTCTTT. Amino acids: CASSPLTGRDTEAFF.

This clonotype is deemed medium-sized. This CDR3 is CASRRVGPQETQYF. Here the CDR3 DNA reads TGTGCCAGCAGGAGGGTGGGGCCCCAAGAGACCCAGTACTTC. This chain links TRBV27 with TRBJ2-5; D is perhaps TRBD1 or TRBD2 (5 bases each). The CDR3 covers 14 residues. CDR1 is MNHEY, CDR2 SMNVEV, per germline (reference sequence). Trimming stripped 6 bases from V and 1 base from J, with 12 bases between.

This clonotype was recorded a few times. In DNA, the CDR3 is TGTGCCAGCAGCCCTGGACGGCTCTACGAGCAGTACTTC. It is translated as CASSPGRLYEQYF. The genes are TRBV11-1 and TRBJ2-7; D remains unclear. Germline-derived CDR1 and CDR2 are SGHAT and FQDESV (reference sequence). The CDR3 loop spans 13 amino acids. Deletions cut 5 bases from V and 3 bases from J, with 11 bases between.

This sequence joins TRBV20-1 and TRBJ1-1, with 8 nucleotides matching TRBD1. Trimming at V came to 3 bases and at J to 1 base, leaving 10 bases not matched to a gene. Germline V gives CDR1 DFQATT, CDR2 SNEGSKA (reference sequence). CDR3 length: 16 amino acids. The CDR3 reads CSARGYRGQGNTEAFF. In DNA form, the CDR3 reads TGCAGTGCTAGGGGTTATCGTGGACAGGGGAACACTGAAGCTTTCTTT.

This clonotype ranks as medium-sized (0.01 to 0.1%). This chain uses TRBV27 with TRBJ1-2; perhaps TRBD1 as D (5 bases). The CDR3 has 15 residues. In germline, CDR1 is MNHEY, CDR2 SMNVEV (reference sequence). V dropped 6 bases and J dropped 4 bases, with 18 bases sitting between them. The CDR3 DNA reads as TGTGCCAGCAGCCCTCGTGGGGGAGCGGGCTATGGCTACACCTTC. This translates into CASSPRGGAGYGYTF.

In its sample, this clonotype ranks as medium-sized. This chain joins TRBV19 and TRBJ1-5; the match to TRBD1 covers 8 bases. The CDR3 covers 16 residues. Germline V gene data show CDR1 as LNHDA and CDR2 as SQIVND (reference sequence). V shed 9 bases and J 7 bases; nucleotides not matched to a gene: 17. CDR3 nucleotides: TGTGCCAGCGACGGGGGGGCAGGGGGCGCTTGGCAGCCCCAGCATTTT. It is translated as CASDGGAGGAWQPQHF. Looking up the rest from reference TRBV19 and TRBJ1-5 gives the full variable domain: DGGITQSPKYLFRKEGQNVTLSCEQNLNHDAMYWYRQDPGQGLRLIYYSQIVNDFQKGDIAEGYSVSREKKESFPLTVTSAQKNPTAFYLCASDGGAGGAWQPQHFGDGTRLSIL.

This clonotype was seen ten or more times. V gene TRBV12-3 or TRBV12-4 combines with J gene TRBJ1-4; 7 bases agree with TRBD1. The V segment lost 6 bases and the J segment 4 bases; nucleotides outside the gene matches: 8. This CDR3 is built from 15 residues. CDR3 sequence reads: CASRYSTGINEKLFF. The CDR3 coding sequence is TGTGCCAGCAGGTACTCGACAGGGATTAATGAAAAACTGTTTTTT.